This T cell receptor beta chain derives from a study of T-cell reconstitution after alpha-beta-depleted transplantation in children. Points from the study as a whole: A year had passed since transplant, and T-cell counts and diversity by then came mostly from newly produced T cells. Reported findings indicate that, about two months after transplant, alpha-beta T cells came from several hundred expanded clones, which were derived from non-depleted graft cells.

The TCRbeta library was prepared with unique molecular identifiers. TCRdb passed the PCR reads through MiXCR, listing each CDR3 protein once. The data contain about 1,000,000 distinct CDR3 sequences, about 29% of them singletons. Details on this clonotype: Its antigen is not known.

The CDR3 loop spans 18 amino acids. Trimming took off 7 bases at V and 0 bases at J, with 22 bases between the two ends. This clonotype originated in a boy less than two years old who had a stem cell transplant for SCID, so the T cells may come from the graft donor. The rearrangement links TRBV12-3 or TRBV12-4 to TRBJ1-5; a weak D match, TRBD1 (5 bases). Specimen: PBMCs, mostly from graft donor cells, collected 360 days after TCRalphabeta/CD19-depleted stem cell transplant. The CDR3 DNA follows: TGTGCCAGCACCCACCGGGGGAACCACTTATATAGCAATCAGCCCCAGCATTTT. Translating it yields CASTHRGNHLYSNQPQHF.